Listed below are T cell receptor beta chains from one sample, sequenced in a study of blood T cell repertoires in COVID-19. Some clones are missing from TCRdb's copy, which holds only in-frame ones; the method was immunoSEQ multiplex PCR. The sample has fewer than 150,000 clones, about 74% seen once. The sequencing input was peripheral blood. These receptors all come from a man in his 70s with acute or convalescent COVID-19. CDR3s include the opening cysteine and the closing phenylalanine or tryptophan. A D gene is named only where the DNA matches it firmly. Only part of the rows carry a size: once, few, many, or a class if the clone is expanded.

>NA|TRBJ2-4|NA|TRBV11-3
CASSPRGGTKNIQYF
TGTGCCAGCAGCCCTCGGGGAGGAACCAAAAACATTCAGTACTTC
>NA|TRBJ2-2|NA|TRBV12-5
CASGLGAGPRGTGELFF
TGTGCTAGTGGTTTGGGAGCCGGGCCCAGAGGGACCGGGGAGCTGTTTTTT
>TRBD1|TRBJ1-2|NA|TRBV7-9
CASSRQGYGYTF
TGTGCCAGCAGCCGACAGGGGTATGGCTACACCTTC
>NA|TRBJ1-5|many|TRBV2
CASSGAGVSNQPQHF
TGTGCCAGCAGTGGGGCAGGGGTTAGCAATCAGCCCCAGCATTTT
>NA|TRBJ2-7|NA|TRBV4-2
CASSQGTTPYEQYF
TGTGCCAGCAGCCAGGGGACAACCCCCTACGAGCAGTACTTC
>TRBD2|TRBJ2-7|NA|TRBV7-2
CASSSRTSGGFSYEQYF
TGTGCCAGCAGCTCGAGGACTAGCGGGGGGTTCTCCTACGAGCAGTACTTC
>NA|TRBJ1-2|NA|TRBV2
CASSEAPVPAGDLNYGYTF
TGTGCCAGCAGTGAAGCCCCCGTCCCGGCAGGGGATCTTAACTATGGCTACACCTTC
>TRBD2|TRBJ2-1|NA|TRBV5-1
CASSLEVREGYNEQFF
TGCGCCAGCAGCTTGGAAGTGCGGGAGGGGTACAATGAGCAGTTCTTC
>TRBD2|TRBJ2-5|NA|TRBV27
CASSFYGASGSPRETQYF
TGTGCCAGCAGTTTCTACGGGGCTAGCGGGAGCCCAAGGGAGACCCAGTACTTC
>NA|TRBJ2-3|NA|TRBV7-9
CASSLSSGLDTQYF
TGTGCCAGCAGCTTATCTTCAGGGCTAGATACGCAGTATTTT
>TRBD2|TRBJ2-3|NA|TRBV5-1
CASTLMTSAMAADTQYF
TGCGCCAGCACCCTTATGACTAGCGCTATGGCAGCAGATACGCAGTATTTT
>TRBD2|TRBJ2-1|NA|TRBV7-2
CASSLYGTSAYNEQFF
TGTGCCAGCAGCTTATACGGGACTAGCGCCTACAATGAGCAGTTCTTC
>TRBD1|TRBJ2-7|NA|TRBV2
CASSEAQGALGYEQYF
TGTGCCAGCAGTGAAGCCCAGGGGGCATTGGGTTACGAGCAGTACTTC
>TRBD2|TRBJ2-7|NA|TRBV29-1
CSVEDYIGTSAEQYF
TGCAGCGTTGAAGATTATATTGGGACTAGCGCGGAGCAGTACTTC
>NA|TRBJ1-5|NA|TRBV30
CAWSGITYSNQPQHF
TGTGCCTGGAGTGGAATAACCTATAGCAATCAGCCCCAGCATTTT
>TRBD1|TRBJ1-5|NA|TRBV5-1
CASSPTGGLEQPQHF
TGCGCCAGCAGCCCTACAGGGGGCTTGGAACAGCCCCAGCATTTT
>TRBD1|TRBJ1-4|once|TRBV7-3
CASAKGAGEKLFF
TGTGCCAGCGCCAAGGGGGCTGGAGAAAAACTGTTTTTT
>NA|TRBJ2-3|NA|TRBV4-2
CASSQVGAESTDTQYF
TGTGCCAGCAGCCAAGTTGGAGCGGAGAGCACAGATACGCAGTATTTT
>NA|TRBJ2-7|NA|TRBV7-9
CASSSPFFDAGEQYF
TGTGCCAGCAGCTCTCCCTTCTTTGACGCGGGAGAGCAGTACTTC
>TRBD1|TRBJ2-7|NA|TRBV7-2
CASSVRTGYEQYF
TGTGCCAGCAGCGTACGGACAGGGTACGAGCAGTACTTC
>NA|TRBJ1-4|NA|TRBV28
CASRGGNEKLFF
TGTGCCAGCAGGGGGGGAAATGAAAAACTGTTTTTT
>NA|TRBJ1-2|once|TRBV4-3
CASSQDRERGYTF
TGCGCCAGCAGCCAAGATAGGGAGAGGGGCTACACCTTC
>TRBD1|TRBJ2-7|NA|TRBV6-5
CASSYSWTGEVEQYF
TGTGCCAGCAGTTACTCGTGGACAGGGGAGGTCGAGCAGTACTTC
>NA|TRBJ1-3|NA|TRBV7-2
CASSLEGGTGNTIYF
TGTGCCAGCAGCTTAGAAGGCGGTACTGGAAACACCATATATTTT
>NA|TRBJ2-6|NA|TRBV30
CAWTLSGANVLTF
TGTGCCTGGACTCTCTCTGGGGCCAACGTCCTGACTTTC
>NA|TRBJ1-2|NA|TRBV6-5
CASSSGQGSLYGYTF
TGTGCCAGCAGTTCAGGGCAGGGGTCTTTATATGGCTACACCTTC
>NA|TRBJ2-3|few|TRBV2
CASSGLEDTQYF
TGTGCCAGCAGTGGGCTCGAAGATACGCAGTATTTT
>TRBD1|TRBJ2-5|NA|TRBV24-1
CATSDSGTGETQYF
TGTGCCACCAGTGATTCCGGGACAGGAGAGACCCAGTACTTC